The 22 T cell receptor beta chains reported below all come from one sample, sequenced in a study of CD4 T cells in relation to SARS-CoV-2 and coronaviruses. The unexposed donors gave CD4+ T cells in about 2011-2019, prior to COVID-19. The cells were cultured for 9 to 11 days before CD4+ T cells were isolated. This table comes from immunoSEQ multiplex PCR, and its TCRdb copy is limited to in-frame clones, with some not included. The sample yields about 28,000 clones, 74% seen once. What these receptors recognize is not known. The sequenced sample was CD4+ T cells from PBMCs, cultured in vitro. Receptors originate from a human donor in good health.

As DNA, the CDR3 is TGCGCCAGCAGCGTATACCCTCTTGGGCGGGAGGAGATAGATACGCAGTATTTT. Translated, it gives CASSVYPLGREEIDTQYF. This sequence joins TRBV5-1 and TRBJ2-3; the match to TRBD2 covers 8 bases. The J segment lost 5 bases and the V segment lost 4 bases, leaving 18 bases of the junction unmatched. Looked up from germline, CDR1 is SGHRS and CDR2 is YFSETQ. This CDR3 has 18 amino acids. The full variable domain, in which reference TRBV5-1 and TRBJ2-3 provide the parts outside the CDR3, is KAGVTQTPRYLIKTRGQQVTLSCSPISGHRSVSWYQQTPGQGLQFLFEYFSETQRNKGNFPGRFSGRQFSNSRSEMNVSTLELGDSALYLCASSVYPLGREEIDTQYFGPGTRLTVL.

The chain uses TRBV2 and TRBJ2-2; D possibly corresponds to TRBD1 (6 bases). Germline CDR1 reads SNHLY; CDR2 reads FYNNEI. The CDR3 length is 15 residues. V shed 8 bases and J shed 4 bases, with 17 bases lying between them. The CDR3 reads CASGTRTGSTGELFF. The CDR3 bases are TGTGCCAGCGGAACCCGTACAGGGTCCACCGGGGAGCTGTTTTTT.

The chain links TRBV19 to TRBJ2-1; D remains unclear. The CDR3 covers 12 residues. The germline gives CDR1 LNHDA, CDR2 SQIVND (reference sequence). With 6 bases removed from V and 7 bases from J, the gap between germline ends came to 10 bases. In nucleotides, the CDR3 is TGTGCCAGTAGCCGAGAAGGGAATGAGCAGTTCTTC. It codes for CASSREGNEQFF.

The table lists this clone with a few counts. V is TRBV5-1 and J is TRBJ1-2; the match to TRBD1 covers 9 bases. The junction had 20 bases not matched to a gene; V was cut back by 0 bases and J by 8 bases. This CDR3 region has 19 residues. Germline V gene lookup returns CDR1 SGHRS and CDR2 YFSETQ. The CDR3 nucleotides are TGCGCCAGCAGCTTGGTAGTGGTGAACAAAACAGGGGGCTCAGGAGGCTACACCTTC. It specifies CASSLVVVNKTGGSGGYTF. Combining the CDR3 with reference TRBV5-1 and TRBJ1-2 gives the whole variable domain KAGVTQTPRYLIKTRGQQVTLSCSPISGHRSVSWYQQTPGQGLQFLFEYFSETQRNKGNFPGRFSGRQFSNSRSEMNVSTLELGDSALYLCASSLVVVNKTGGSGGYTFGSGTRLTVV.

V usage is TRBV4-2 and J usage is TRBJ2-2, with D possibly TRBD2 on 5 matching bases. V dropped 1 base and J dropped 5 bases, with 8 bases sitting between them. This CDR3 spans 14 amino acids. Germline CDR1 reads LGHNA; CDR2 reads YNFKEQ. The chain's CDR3 is CASSQVRGTGELFF. DNA for the CDR3: TGTGCCAGCAGCCAAGTTCGGGGTACCGGGGAGCTGTTTTTT.

The genes are TRBV12-3 or TRBV12-4 and TRBJ2-2, with D uncertain. With 6 bases removed from V and 0 bases from J, the gap between germline ends came to 5 bases. The CDR3 contains 13 residues. Here the CDR3 DNA reads TGTGCCAGCAGCCGTACGAACACCGGGGAGCTGTTTTTT. Residues: CASSRTNTGELFF.

The rearrangement uses TRBV25-1 and TRBJ1-6; no clear D. V gave up 7 bases and J gave up 10 bases, with 17 bases separating them. CDR3 size: 14 residues. Germline assignment: CDR1 MGHDK and CDR2 SYGVNS. The CDR3 nucleotides are TGTGCCAGCACCGAGGGTCCAGTTCCCTCACCCCTCCACTTT. Residues: CASTEGPVPSPLHF. The full variable domain, completed using reference TRBV25-1 and TRBJ1-6, is EADIYQTPRYLVIGTGKKITLECSQTMGHDKMYWYQQDPGMELHLIHYSYGVNSTEKGDLSSESTVSRIRTEHFPLTLESARPSHTSQYLCASTEGPVPSPLHFGNGTRLTVT.

V is TRBV6-5 and J is TRBJ2-7; 12 nucleotides agree with TRBD2. The CDR3 spans 14 residues. With V trimmed by 4 bases and J by 6 bases, 4 bases remained unmatched. Germline-derived CDR1 and CDR2 are MNHEY and SVGAGI. This chain's CDR3 is CASSSLAGGREQYF. DNA of the CDR3: TGTGCCAGCAGTTCGCTAGCGGGAGGGCGCGAGCAGTACTTC.

In its sample, this clone was seen a few times. This sequence joins TRBV18 and TRBJ1-1, with 8 bases identical to TRBD1. The germline CDR1 and CDR2 sequences are KGHSH and LQKENI. The CDR3 covers 16 residues. V shed 3 bases and J 5 bases; nucleotides not matched to a gene: 11. DNA of the CDR3: TGTGCCAGCTCACCGGCACGGACAGGGAAAAGGACTGAAGCTTTCTTT. Translation: CASSPARTGKRTEAFF.

The sample holds a few counts of this clone. The chain joins TRBV2 to TRBJ2-6; 11 bases agree with TRBD1. Germline V gene lookup returns CDR1 SNHLY and CDR2 FYNNEI. J was trimmed by 2 bases and V by 8 bases; bases with no gene match: 11. The CDR3 is 18 amino acids. CDR3 protein: CASGDRDRGFTGANVLTF. CDR3 in DNA: TGTGCCAGCGGGGACCGGGACAGGGGGTTCACTGGGGCCAACGTCCTGACTTTC.

The V and J genes are TRBV29-1 and TRBJ2-5; D is uncertain. From germline, CDR1 is SQVTM and CDR2 ANQGSEA. This CDR3 has 13 amino acids. V lost 4 bases and J 4 bases, leaving 13 bases between the germline ends. CDR3: CSVGARVGETQYF. The CDR3, as DNA: TGCAGCGTTGGGGCAAGGGTAGGAGAGACCCAGTACTTC. The full variable domain, rest sourced from reference TRBV29-1 and TRBJ2-5, is SAVISQKPSRDICQRGTSLTIQCQVDSQVTMMFWYRQQPGQSLTLIATANQGSEATYESGFVIDKFPISRPNLTFSTLTVSNMSPEDSSIYLCSVGARVGETQYFGPGTRLLVL.

The chain couples TRBV5-5 to TRBJ2-3; D perhaps matches TRBD2 (5 bases). Trimming removed 4 bases from V and 0 bases from J, with 9 bases in between. The CDR3 extends over 14 amino acids. Germline lookup yields CDR1 SGHKS and CDR2 YYEKEE (reference sequence). The CDR3 DNA sequence: TGTGCCAGCAGCCTCGGGGTAAGCACAGATACGCAGTATTTT. Protein product: CASSLGVSTDTQYF. The variable domain in full, completed from reference TRBV5-5 and TRBJ2-3, reads DAGVTQSPTHLIKTRGQQVTLRCSPISGHKSVSWYQQVLGQGPQFIFQYYEKEERGRGNFPDRFSARQFPNYSSELNVNALLLGDSALYLCASSLGVSTDTQYFGPGTRLTVL.

The rearrangement uses TRBV4-3 and TRBJ1-2; tentative D call: TRBD1 (5 bases). Trimming removed 1 base at V and 2 bases at J, with 11 bases between. CDR1 and CDR2 (germline): LGHNA, YSLEER. The CDR3 length is 15 residues. CDR3 DNA sequence: TGCGCCAGCAGCCAAGGGGGGACCTTGAACTATGGCTACACCTTC. Amino acids: CASSQGGTLNYGYTF.

CDR3 DNA: TGTGCCAGCAGCGCGAGACAGTTGAACACTGAAGCTTTCTTT. It specifies CASSARQLNTEAFF. This rearrangement joins TRBV9 to TRBJ1-1, with D possibly matching TRBD1 (5 bases). This CDR3 region has 14 residues. V gave up 3 bases and J gave up 0 bases, with 9 bases separating them. The germline gives CDR1 SGDLS, CDR2 YYNGEE.

Concerning this clone itself: Because the CDR3's place on the DNA is in doubt, the DNA is left out and the CDR3 is given as listed by TCRdb. This chain joins TRBV12-1 and TRBJ2-6. TRBV12-1 is deemed a pseudogene. The CDR3 is made up of 14 amino acids, end residues included. CDR3 in amino acids: CASSLRTYPCVLTF.

The chain employs TRBV2 and TRBJ2-5; 12 positions match TRBD2. CDR3 size: 16 residues. Per the germline V gene, CDR1 is SNHLY and CDR2 is FYNNEI. The junction had 8 bases not matched to a gene; V was cut back by 5 bases and J by 4 bases. As DNA, the CDR3 is TGTGCCAGCAGTAACCTAGCGGGGGGGCTCGGAGAGACCCAGTACTTC. Translated: CASSNLAGGLGETQYF.

V gene TRBV7-9 combines with J gene TRBJ1-2, with TRBD1 matching over 7 bases. The germline gives CDR1 SEHNR, CDR2 FQNEAQ (reference sequence). The ends lost 4 bases at V and 5 bases at J; junction bases unmatched: 13. The CDR3 loop spans 16 amino acids. The CDR3 DNA sequence: TGTGCCAGCAGCTCTTCCGGGACAGCGAGTCATTATGGCTACACCTTC. Its protein is CASSSSGTASHYGYTF.

This clone was seen just once. This chain links TRBV6-2 or TRBV6-3 with TRBJ2-5, with D hard to call. The V end lost 6 bases, the J end lost 10 bases, and 15 bases lay between the germline ends. Germline V gene data show CDR1 as MNHEY and CDR2 as SVGEGT. This CDR3 spans 12 amino acids. The CDR3 is CASSRALWNQYF. The CDR3 region has the DNA TGTGCCAGCAGCCGGGCCCTCTGGAACCAGTACTTC.

This rearrangement joins TRBV11-2 to TRBJ2-3; 10 nucleotides agree with TRBD2. The V gene end was trimmed by 5 bases and the J gene end by 2 bases; junction bases not matched to a gene: 7. CDR1 SGHAT and CDR2 FQNNGV come from the germline V gene. CDR3 length equals 16 residues. CDR3 sequence: CASSPIAGGNTDTQYF. CDR3 DNA sequence: TGTGCCAGCAGCCCAATAGCGGGAGGTAACACAGATACGCAGTATTTT.

This clone came up once. The V gene is TRBV18, the J gene TRBJ2-1; no clear D. V was cut by 3 bases and J by 2 bases, with 11 bases left in between. Looked up from germline, CDR1 is KGHSH and CDR2 is LQKENI. The length of the CDR3 is 15 residues. This chain's CDR3 is CASSPSTPPYNEQFF. The CDR3 DNA is TGTGCCAGCTCACCCTCCACCCCCCCCTACAATGAGCAGTTCTTC.

This clone appeared a single time. The chain combines TRBV9 with TRBJ2-5; no definite D call. With 0 bases removed from V and 1 base from J, the gap between germline ends came to 10 bases. The CDR3 runs to 15 residues. The germline V gene has CDR1 SGDLS and CDR2 YYNGEE. DNA of the CDR3: TGTGCCAGCAGCGTAGGTGAAGGGATCCAAGAGACCCAGTACTTC. Translated, it gives CASSVGEGIQETQYF.

The chain combines TRBV10-3 with TRBJ1-5; no reliable D call. The CDR3 is 15 residues long. The V and J ends lost 5 bases and 4 bases respectively, with 15 bases between them. Germline V CDR1 and CDR2: ENHRY, SYGVKD. The CDR3 is CAISPSQQNNQPQHF. DNA of the CDR3: TGTGCCATCAGTCCCTCGCAACAAAATAATCAGCCCCAGCATTTT.